These T cell receptor beta chains were read from a single sample in a study of cytomegalovirus exposure and HLA in healthy donors. TCRdb's copy holds only in-frame clones and misses some; the assay was immunoSEQ multiplex PCR. In the table there are approximately 70,000 clones, 90% to 95% of which are singletons. The sequenced material came from PBMCs. The receptors come from a woman younger than 35 in good health and CMV-seronegative. Each CDR3 is given with its conserved first and last residue. A D gene is named only where the DNA matches it firmly. The size field is filled for only some rows; it gives once, few, many or a size class.

d_gene: -; v_gene: TRBV15; j_gene: TRBJ1-1; abundance: -; CDR3nt: TGTGCCACCAGCAGAGCCCGGGGTTGGGAAGCTTTCTTT; CDR3aa: CATSRARGWEAFF
d_gene: -; v_gene: TRBV10-3; j_gene: TRBJ1-1; abundance: -; CDR3nt: TGTGCCATCAGTGAGCAGGACTCCTCTGAAGCTTTCTTT; CDR3aa: CAISEQDSSEAFF
d_gene: -; v_gene: TRBV19; j_gene: TRBJ1-1; abundance: -; CDR3nt: TGTGCCAGTAGAGCAGGGGCGGGGAACACTGAAGCTTTCTTT; CDR3aa: CASRAGAGNTEAFF
d_gene: -; v_gene: TRBV10-3; j_gene: TRBJ2-3; abundance: -; CDR3nt: TGTGCCATCACCTCTAGAGGAGGGGTTACAGATACGCAGTATTTT; CDR3aa: CAITSRGGVTDTQYF
d_gene: -; v_gene: TRBV6-6; j_gene: TRBJ1-2; abundance: -; CDR3nt: TGTGCCAGCAGTCCAAACATAAACTATGGCTACACCTTC; CDR3aa: CASSPNINYGYTF
d_gene: -; v_gene: TRBV28; j_gene: TRBJ2-2; abundance: -; CDR3nt: TGTGCCAGCAGTCCTTCTCGACTGTTGACCGGGGAGCTGTTTTTT; CDR3aa: CASSPSRLLTGELFF
d_gene: -; v_gene: TRBV7-8; j_gene: TRBJ1-2; abundance: few; CDR3nt: TGTGCCAGCGGAGGATTTGGCGGCTACACCTTC; CDR3aa: CASGGFGGYTF
d_gene: TRBD1; v_gene: TRBV6-6; j_gene: TRBJ2-7; abundance: -; CDR3nt: TGTGCCAGCAGGAGAACAGGGGGCGGCTCCTACGAGCAGTACTTC; CDR3aa: CASRRTGGGSYEQYF
d_gene: TRBD1; v_gene: TRBV6-6; j_gene: TRBJ2-7; abundance: -; CDR3nt: TGTGCCAGCAGTTATACAGGGGGGATCGGCGAGCAGTACTTC; CDR3aa: CASSYTGGIGEQYF
d_gene: -; v_gene: TRBV19; j_gene: TRBJ1-6; abundance: -; CDR3nt: TGTGCCAGTAGTAGTGGCTTAGGTTCAGGAAATTCACCCCTCCACTTT; CDR3aa: CASSSGLGSGNSPLHF
d_gene: -; v_gene: TRBV27; j_gene: TRBJ1-2; abundance: -; CDR3nt: TGTGCCAGCAGTGTCGAGTGGGGGGTCTATGGCTACACCTTC; CDR3aa: CASSVEWGVYGYTF
d_gene: -; v_gene: TRBV7-8; j_gene: TRBJ2-7; abundance: -; CDR3nt: TGTGCCAGCAGCGCCCTTGAGAGGTTCGAGCAGTACTTC; CDR3aa: CASSALERFEQYF
d_gene: TRBD2; v_gene: TRBV19; j_gene: TRBJ2-7; abundance: -; CDR3nt: TGTGCCAGTAGTGAACTAGCGGGGGGACATCACGAGCAGTACTTC; CDR3aa: CASSELAGGHHEQYF
d_gene: -; v_gene: TRBV7-2; j_gene: TRBJ1-2; abundance: -; CDR3nt: TGTGCCAGCAGCACCCGGACAGTAAGGATTGTGGGCTACACCTTC; CDR3aa: CASSTRTVRIVGYTF
d_gene: TRBD1; v_gene: TRBV9; j_gene: TRBJ2-7; abundance: -; CDR3nt: TGTGCCAGCAGCGCCGGGACAGGGGGTCTCGACGAGCAGTACTTC; CDR3aa: CASSAGTGGLDEQYF
d_gene: TRBD1; v_gene: TRBV2; j_gene: TRBJ1-2; abundance: -; CDR3nt: TGTGCCAGCAGTGGGGACAGTAACTATGGCTACACCTTC; CDR3aa: CASSGDSNYGYTF
d_gene: -; v_gene: TRBV7-9; j_gene: TRBJ2-7; abundance: -; CDR3nt: TGTGCCAGCAGTTCCCGGGAGTCCTACGAGCAGTACTTC; CDR3aa: CASSSRESYEQYF
d_gene: -; v_gene: TRBV18; j_gene: TRBJ2-7; abundance: -; CDR3nt: TGTGCCAGCTCACGCACCTCGGGGGACTCCTACGAGCAGTACTTC; CDR3aa: CASSRTSGDSYEQYF
d_gene: -; v_gene: TRBV9; j_gene: TRBJ1-1; abundance: -; CDR3nt: TGTGCCAGCAGCGTAGCTACAGGGATGCACACTGAAGCTTTCTTT; CDR3aa: CASSVATGMHTEAFF
d_gene: TRBD1; v_gene: TRBV18; j_gene: TRBJ1-2; abundance: -; CDR3nt: TGTGCCAGCTCACCAGGGACAGTTGGTGGCTACACCTTC; CDR3aa: CASSPGTVGGYTF
d_gene: TRBD2; v_gene: TRBV9; j_gene: TRBJ2-2; abundance: -; CDR3nt: TGTGCCAGCAGCAAGCGACTAGCGGGGGGGCCCGGGGAGCTGTTTTTT; CDR3aa: CASSKRLAGGPGELFF
d_gene: TRBD2; v_gene: TRBV4-3; j_gene: TRBJ2-2; abundance: once; CDR3nt: TGCGCCAGTCTAGCGGGGGGGAGTTCCGGGGAGCTGTTTTTT; CDR3aa: CASLAGGSSGELFF
d_gene: -; v_gene: TRBV28; j_gene: TRBJ1-1; abundance: -; CDR3nt: TGTGCCAGCTTTACCCCCTACAGGGAGACGGACACTGAAGCTTTCTTT; CDR3aa: CASFTPYRETDTEAFF
d_gene: -; v_gene: TRBV15; j_gene: TRBJ1-2; abundance: once; CDR3nt: TGTGCCACCAGCAGAGATCGTTCGGAGGGTCACACCTTC; CDR3aa: CATSRDRSEGHTF
d_gene: TRBD2; v_gene: TRBV5-1; j_gene: TRBJ2-1; abundance: few; CDR3nt: TGCGCCAGCAGCTCCCTAGCGGGGGGGAACAATGAGCAGTTCTTC; CDR3aa: CASSSLAGGNNEQFF
d_gene: -; v_gene: TRBV6-1; j_gene: TRBJ2-3; abundance: -; CDR3nt: TGTGCCGCTTGTAAACAGGGGGGGGCAGATACGCAGTATTTT; CDR3aa: CAACKQGGADTQYF
d_gene: -; v_gene: TRBV7-9; j_gene: TRBJ1-1; abundance: -; CDR3nt: TGTGCCAGAGAGGGGGGGAAGGGGACTGAAGCTTTCTTT; CDR3aa: CAREGGKGTEAFF
d_gene: TRBD1; v_gene: TRBV28; j_gene: TRBJ2-3; abundance: -; CDR3nt: TGTGCCAGCAGTGGAACCGGGACAGGGGTGATAGATACGCAGTATTTT; CDR3aa: CASSGTGTGVIDTQYF
d_gene: TRBD1; v_gene: TRBV7-9; j_gene: TRBJ2-7; abundance: -; CDR3nt: TGTGCCAGCACCCAAGAGAAGGGGACAGATTGGTACGAGCAGTACTTC; CDR3aa: CASTQEKGTDWYEQYF
d_gene: TRBD2; v_gene: TRBV28; j_gene: TRBJ2-1; abundance: -; CDR3nt: TGTGCCAGCAGTTTAGTTTCCAGCGGGGGGGCCGGGAATGAGCAGTTCTTC; CDR3aa: CASSLVSSGGAGNEQFF
d_gene: TRBD2; v_gene: TRBV9; j_gene: TRBJ2-2; abundance: -; CDR3nt: TGTGCCAGCAGCGTAGTAATGGCGGGGGACACCGGGGAGCTGTTTTTT; CDR3aa: CASSVVMAGDTGELFF
d_gene: -; v_gene: TRBV21-1; j_gene: TRBJ2-7; abundance: -; CDR3nt: TGTGCCAGCAGCTGCCGCGGGGGGGCGCTACTTTCCTACGAGCAGTACTTC; CDR3aa: CASSCRGGALLSYEQYF
d_gene: -; v_gene: TRBV7-9; j_gene: TRBJ1-5; abundance: -; CDR3nt: TGTGCCAGCGGGGCAGTAAGTGGGCCCCAGCATTTT; CDR3aa: CASGAVSGPQHF
d_gene: -; v_gene: TRBV7-9; j_gene: TRBJ1-2; abundance: -; CDR3nt: TGTGCCAGCAGTCCCCCCCAGGTTTACTATGGCTACACCTTC; CDR3aa: CASSPPQVYYGYTF
d_gene: TRBD2; v_gene: TRBV5-4; j_gene: TRBJ2-7; abundance: -; CDR3nt: TGTGCCAGCAGCCCGGTAATGGTGCGGGGGAAACCCTACGAGCAGTACTTC; CDR3aa: CASSPVMVRGKPYEQYF
d_gene: -; v_gene: TRBV15; j_gene: TRBJ1-5; abundance: -; CDR3nt: TGTGCCACCAGCAGGATCCGGACCGGGGGCAATCAGCCCCAGCATTTT; CDR3aa: CATSRIRTGGNQPQHF
d_gene: TRBD1; v_gene: TRBV7-3; j_gene: TRBJ2-1; abundance: -; CDR3nt: TGTGCCAGCAGCTCCGGGACAGGGGTCGGAAATGAGCAGTTCTTC; CDR3aa: CASSSGTGVGNEQFF
d_gene: -; v_gene: TRBV9; j_gene: TRBJ2-3; abundance: -; CDR3nt: TGTGCCAGCAGCGTCCCGTTGGCCACAGATACGCAGTATTTT; CDR3aa: CASSVPLATDTQYF
d_gene: -; v_gene: TRBV6-5; j_gene: TRBJ1-5; abundance: -; CDR3nt: TGTGCCAGCAGCCTACAGATAAATCAGCCCCAGCATTTT; CDR3aa: CASSLQINQPQHF
d_gene: -; v_gene: TRBV4-2; j_gene: TRBJ1-2; abundance: once; CDR3nt: TGTGCCAGCAGCCAAGATCTGAGGGACTATGGCTACACCTTC; CDR3aa: CASSQDLRDYGYTF
d_gene: TRBD2; v_gene: TRBV9; j_gene: TRBJ2-3; abundance: -; CDR3nt: TGTGCCAGCAGCGTTACCGGGGGGGCATTTTTTGCAGATACGCAGTATTTT; CDR3aa: CASSVTGGAFFADTQYF
d_gene: TRBD1; v_gene: TRBV9; j_gene: TRBJ2-7; abundance: -; CDR3nt: TGTGCCAGCAGCCCCCTGTACGGACAGGGGGCAGAGGAGCAGTACTTC; CDR3aa: CASSPLYGQGAEEQYF
d_gene: -; v_gene: TRBV7-2; j_gene: TRBJ2-3; abundance: -; CDR3nt: TGTGCCAGCAGCCCCACTAACGAAGATACGCAGTATTTT; CDR3aa: CASSPTNEDTQYF